These 9 T cell receptor beta chains came from one sample sequenced in a study of T cells in localized non-small cell lung cancer. The repertoire was sequenced with immunoSEQ multiplex PCR; TCRdb's copy has only in-frame clones and lacks some. The profile shows approximately 37,000 clones, around nine tenths of them singletons. The input for sequencing was peripheral blood, taken before any cancer treatment. The source is a man aged 18 to 50 with stage I lung adenocarcinoma.

The chain uses TRBV4-2 and TRBJ2-2; D is unclear. CDR1 and CDR2 from the germline V gene are LGHNA and YNFKEQ. CDR3 length: 16 amino acids. V shed 2 bases and J shed 7 bases, with 17 bases lying between them. The CDR3 DNA sequence: TGTGCCAGCAGCCAAAACTCCGAAGTACTTGGCGGGGAGCTGTTTTTT. This sequence encodes CASSQNSEVLGGELFF.

The chain has TRBV19 and TRBJ1-5, with TRBD1 as a possible D gene (5 bases). The CDR3 length is 13 residues. Germline CDR1 and CDR2: LNHDA and SQIVND (reference sequence). The V end was cut by 6 bases, the J end by 6 bases, with 12 bases between. Written as DNA, the CDR3 is TGTGCCAGTAGGTGGGGGAACGGTCAGCCCCAGCATTTT. Translated: CASRWGNGQPQHF.

This chain connects TRBV30 to TRBJ1-1; D gene ambiguous. The germline V gene has CDR1 GTSNPN and CDR2 SVGIG (reference sequence). The CDR3 runs 13 residues. V was clipped by 0 bases and J by 5 bases, with 10 bases between them. This CDR3 reads CAWSVRAATEAFF. The DNA of the CDR3 is TGTGCCTGGAGTGTACGGGCAGCTACTGAAGCTTTCTTT.

The J gene is TRBJ1-3, the V gene TRBV19; D not certain. With 9 bases removed from V and 5 bases from J, the gap between germline ends came to 5 bases. The CDR3 runs to 10 residues. Germline CDR1 reads LNHDA; CDR2 reads SQIVND (reference sequence). CDR3 bases: TGTGCCAGCCGTCGAAACACCATATATTTT. Amino acid sequence: CASRRNTIYF.

The chain is built from TRBV19 and TRBJ2-6; either TRBD1 or TRBD2 may supply D (8 bases each). CDR3 length: 17 residues. V lost 3 bases and J lost 2, with 14 bases in between. Germline-derived CDR1 and CDR2 are LNHDA and SQIVND (reference sequence). The CDR3 reads CASSIDRGLAGANVLTF. The CDR3 DNA sequence: TGTGCCAGTAGTATTGACAGGGGACTAGCTGGGGCCAACGTCCTGACTTTC.

The chain carries TRBV7-9 and TRBJ2-7, with a tentative D call TRBD1 (8 bases). V was trimmed by 5 bases and J by 2 bases, leaving 22 bases between them. The CDR3 extends over 17 amino acids. Germline values: CDR1 SEHNR, CDR2 FQNEAQ (reference sequence). CDR3 sequence reads: CASSPYGGAGGTYEQYF. CDR3 bases: TGTGCCAGCAGCCCCTATGGGGGGGCAGGGGGCACCTACGAGCAGTACTTC.

This clone was seen a single time. This sequence joins TRBV7-2 and TRBJ1-2; TRBD1 matches at 11 bases. CDR1 and CDR2 from the germline V gene are SGHTA and FQGNSA. The CDR3 is 15 amino acids. The ends lost 2 bases at V and 4 bases at J; junction bases unmatched: 3. CDR3 sequence: CASSLRGTGGYGYTF. The CDR3 DNA is TGTGCCAGCAGCTTAAGGGGGACAGGGGGCTATGGCTACACCTTC.

The genes are TRBV28 and TRBJ2-7, with a possible D match to TRBD1 (5 bases). CDR3 length equals 13 residues. Germline V gene sequence: CDR1 MDHEN, CDR2 SYDVKM. V was pared by 8 bases and J by 2 bases, with 13 bases between. CDR3 residues: CASLPAGPYEQYF. The CDR3 DNA is TGTGCCAGCCTTCCGGCAGGGCCCTACGAGCAGTACTTC.

The chain combines TRBV2 with TRBJ1-3; D unclear. Germline V gene lookup returns CDR1 SNHLY and CDR2 FYNNEI. V was cut by 11 bases and J by 4 bases, with 12 bases left in between. The length of the CDR3 is 12 residues. The CDR3 bases are TGTGCCGGTGGAGTCGGGGGAAACACCATATATTTT. Amino acids: CAGGVGGNTIYF.